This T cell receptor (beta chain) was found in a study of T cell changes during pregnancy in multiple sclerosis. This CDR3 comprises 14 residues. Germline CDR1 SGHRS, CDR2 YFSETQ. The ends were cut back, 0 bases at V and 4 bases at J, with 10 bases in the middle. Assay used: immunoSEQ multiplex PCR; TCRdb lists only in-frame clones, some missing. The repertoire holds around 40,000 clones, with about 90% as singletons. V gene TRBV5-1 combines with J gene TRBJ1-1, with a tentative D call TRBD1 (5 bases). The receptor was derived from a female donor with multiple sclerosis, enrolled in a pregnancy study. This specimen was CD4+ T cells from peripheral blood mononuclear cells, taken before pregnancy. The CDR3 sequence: CASSLGRGGTEAFF. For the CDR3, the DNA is TGCGCCAGCAGCTTGGGACGGGGGGGCACTGAAGCTTTCTTT.